This is a list of T cell receptor beta chains from one sample in a study of blood T cell repertoires in COVID-19. Clones were sequenced by immunoSEQ multiplex PCR, and TCRdb holds only the in-frame ones, with some missing. The sample lists about 76,000 clones; about 80% were seen once. Sequenced input: peripheral blood. These receptors all come from a human donor in a cohort sampled during active COVID-19. Both conserved end residues are part of each CDR3. The D gene is left open where the match is weak. Size tells how often a clone was seen (once, few, many) or the class of an expanded clone, and some rows leave it out.

D gene,J gene,V gene,clone size,CDR3 protein,CDR3 DNA
NA,TRBJ2-3,TRBV20-1,NA,CSAVSTDTQYF,TGCAGTGCTGTAAGCACAGATACGCAGTATTTT
TRBD1,TRBJ2-5,TRBV10-3,few,CAISAGTGDQETQYF,TGTGCCATCAGTGCCGGGACAGGGGACCAAGAGACCCAGTACTTC
NA,TRBJ2-1,TRBV5-5,NA,CASSLGVRRVTYNEQFF,TGTGCCAGCAGCTTGGGGGTTCGGAGGGTGACCTACAATGAGCAGTTCTTC
NA,TRBJ2-2,TRBV18,NA,CASSAATGELFF,TGTGCCAGCTCAGCGGCCACCGGGGAGCTGTTTTTT
TRBD1,TRBJ1-2,TRBV6-4,NA,CASSRDSLGYGYTF,TGTGCCAGCAGCCGGGACAGTCTCGGCTATGGCTACACCTTC
TRBD1,TRBJ2-4,TRBV19,NA,CASWDRSLAKNIQYF,TGTGCCTCTTGGGACAGGAGTTTAGCCAAAAACATTCAGTACTTC
NA,TRBJ2-6,TRBV12-3/TRBV12-4,once,CASRPSGANVLTF,TGTGCCAGCCGTCCCTCTGGGGCCAACGTCCTGACTTTC
NA,TRBJ1-5,TRBV23-1,NA,CASSQSRGGQPQHF,TGCGCCAGCAGTCAATCGAGGGGAGGACAGCCCCAGCATTTT
NA,TRBJ1-5,TRBV5-1,NA,CASSLAGGQQPQHF,TGCGCCAGCAGCTTGGCCGGGGGGCAACAGCCCCAGCATTTT
NA,TRBJ2-2,TRBV19,NA,CASRRDSDLGELFF,TGTGCCAGTAGAAGGGACTCCGACTTGGGAGAGCTGTTTTTT
NA,TRBJ2-2,TRBV7-9,NA,CASSYLRGIGELFF,TGTGCCAGCAGTTATCTGCGGGGAATCGGGGAGCTGTTTTTT
TRBD1,TRBJ2-7,TRBV7-2,NA,CASSFQQGSYEQYF,TGTGCCAGCAGCTTCCAACAGGGGTCCTACGAGCAGTACTTC
NA,TRBJ1-4,TRBV12-3/TRBV12-4,NA,CASSRAGEKLFF,TGTGCCAGCAGTCGCGCAGGGGAAAAACTGTTTTTT
TRBD2,TRBJ2-3,TRBV7-7,few,CASSPAGGADTQYF,TGTGCTAGCAGCCCAGCGGGGGGGGCAGATACGCAGTATTTT
NA,TRBJ2-2,TRBV5-5,few,CASSLAAPGRGRSTGELFF,TGTGCCAGCAGCTTGGCGGCCCCCGGGAGAGGGAGAAGCACCGGGGAGCTGTTTTTT
TRBD1,TRBJ2-7,TRBV5-1,NA,CASSPDRVYYEQYF,TGCGCCAGCAGCCCGGACAGGGTTTACTACGAGCAGTACTTC
TRBD1,TRBJ2-1,TRBV7-9,NA,CASSQGTANNEQFF,TGTGCCAGCAGCCAGGGGACAGCCAACAATGAGCAGTTCTTC
TRBD1,TRBJ2-2,TRBV5-6,NA,CASSLGDSVTGELFF,TGTGCCAGCAGCTTGGGGGACAGTGTAACCGGGGAGCTGTTTTTT
TRBD2,TRBJ2-7,TRBV11-2,few,CASTPSGTRASEQYF,TGTGCCAGCACCCCGTCCGGGACTAGGGCTAGCGAGCAGTACTTC